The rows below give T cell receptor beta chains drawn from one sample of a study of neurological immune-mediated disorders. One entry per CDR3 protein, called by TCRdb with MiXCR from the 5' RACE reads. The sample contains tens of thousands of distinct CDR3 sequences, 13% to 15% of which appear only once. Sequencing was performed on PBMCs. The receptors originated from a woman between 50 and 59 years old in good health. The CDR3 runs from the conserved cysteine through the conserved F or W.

CASSQGVDTEAFF TRBJ1-1 TRBV11-2 13
CASSLSGSTDTQYF TRBJ2-3 TRBV5-1 14
CASSLRGGAGAGELFF TRBJ2-2 TRBV11-1 16
CASSLWSEPRGEQYF TRBJ2-7 TRBV28 15
CASSLVGFAYEQYF TRBJ2-7 TRBV7-9 14
CASSPGLGNQPQHF TRBJ1-5 TRBV5-1 14
CASSFEPHQPQHF TRBJ1-5 TRBV5-1 13
CASRRQTGGATEAFF TRBJ1-1 TRBV7-2 15
CASSPALQETQYF TRBJ2-5 TRBV11-2 13
CATSDTGSQGTGELFF TRBJ2-2 TRBV24-1 16
CASSITGYVGTDTQYF TRBJ2-3 TRBV5-1 16
CASRDRNTYSEQYF TRBJ2-7 TRBV5-1 14
CASRGFYGYTF TRBJ1-2 TRBV12-3/TRBV12-4 11
CATSSNREGNIQYF TRBJ2-4 TRBV15 14
CASSLPVTGSNEQYF TRBJ2-7 TRBV5-1 15
CASSSPPSLTDTQYF TRBJ2-3 TRBV28 15
CATSRGTGKVTDTQYF TRBJ2-3 TRBV15 16
CAWRSAWNTEAFF TRBJ1-1 TRBV30 13
CATSDGGRSSEAFF TRBJ1-1 TRBV24-1 14
CASSLLAEAFF TRBJ1-1 TRBV12-3/TRBV12-4 11
CASGSRALGELFF TRBJ2-2 TRBV12-5 13